This note documents a single TCR beta chain sequence. Antigen: not known. The data are from a study of blood T cells in healthy people across ages. Around 10 milliliters of peripheral blood were drawn from each donor. A second PCR, run for roughly 6 to 11 cycles, used a sample-barcoded 5' primer plus a J-beta primer mix. TCRdb itself ran the 5' RACE reads through MiXCR, one entry per CDR3 protein. The data show hundreds of thousands of distinct CDR3 sequences, less than 25% seen once. Trimming removed 0 bases at V and 8 bases at J, with 12 bases between. This CDR3 is built from 14 residues. Germline V gene data show CDR1 as SEHNR and CDR2 as FQNEAQ (reference sequence). Findings and limits, study-wide: A greater number of naive CD4+ cells and higher diversity distinguished long-lived donors from aged donors.

These data were also reused for a study on T cells of mothers and their children. As that study records: Compared with unrelated pairs, related mother-child pairs had slightly higher, non-significant overlap. The analysis detected no persistent microchimeric T cell clones.

The chain joins TRBV7-9 to TRBJ2-3; D not resolved. This receptor was obtained from a boy aged 5-17 years in good health. The sample comprised blood. CDR3 residues: CASSLALEWGTQYF. The CDR3 nucleotides are TGTGCCAGCAGCTTAGCGCTAGAGTGGGGTACGCAGTATTTT.